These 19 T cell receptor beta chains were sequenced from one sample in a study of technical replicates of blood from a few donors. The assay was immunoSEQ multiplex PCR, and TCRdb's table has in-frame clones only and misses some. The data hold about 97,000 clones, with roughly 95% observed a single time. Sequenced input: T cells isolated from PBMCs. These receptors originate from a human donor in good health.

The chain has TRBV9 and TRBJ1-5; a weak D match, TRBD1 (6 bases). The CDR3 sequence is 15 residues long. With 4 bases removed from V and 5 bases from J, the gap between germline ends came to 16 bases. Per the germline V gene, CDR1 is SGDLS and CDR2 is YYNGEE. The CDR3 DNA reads TGTGCCAGCAGCCTGGCGGGGGGGGCCCATCAGCCCCAGCATTTT. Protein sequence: CASSLAGGAHQPQHF.

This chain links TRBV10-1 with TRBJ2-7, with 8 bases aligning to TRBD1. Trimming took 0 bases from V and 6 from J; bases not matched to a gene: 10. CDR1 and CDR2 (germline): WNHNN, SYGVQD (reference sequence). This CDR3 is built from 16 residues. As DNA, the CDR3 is TGCGCCAGCAGTGAGTCCTGGCAGGGGGCGTGGGGCGAGCAGTACTTC. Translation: CASSESWQGAWGEQYF.

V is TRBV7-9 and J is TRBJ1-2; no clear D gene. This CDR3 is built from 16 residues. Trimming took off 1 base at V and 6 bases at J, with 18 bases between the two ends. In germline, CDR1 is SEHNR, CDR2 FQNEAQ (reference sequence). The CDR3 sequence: CASSLEYVTDGDGYTF. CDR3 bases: TGTGCCAGCAGCTTAGAGTACGTGACCGACGGAGATGGCTACACCTTC.

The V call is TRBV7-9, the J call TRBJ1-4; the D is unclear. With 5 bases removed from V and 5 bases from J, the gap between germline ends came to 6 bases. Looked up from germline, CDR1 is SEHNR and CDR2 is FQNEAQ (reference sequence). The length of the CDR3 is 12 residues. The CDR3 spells CASSPRNEKLFF. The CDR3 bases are TGTGCCAGCAGCCCGCGCAATGAAAAACTGTTTTTT.

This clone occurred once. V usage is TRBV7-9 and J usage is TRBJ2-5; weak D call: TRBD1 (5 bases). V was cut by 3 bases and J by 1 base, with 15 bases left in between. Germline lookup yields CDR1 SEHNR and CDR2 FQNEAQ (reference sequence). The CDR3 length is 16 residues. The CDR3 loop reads CASSFYHPGIQETQYF. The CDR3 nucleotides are TGTGCCAGCAGCTTCTACCACCCAGGGATCCAAGAGACCCAGTACTTC.

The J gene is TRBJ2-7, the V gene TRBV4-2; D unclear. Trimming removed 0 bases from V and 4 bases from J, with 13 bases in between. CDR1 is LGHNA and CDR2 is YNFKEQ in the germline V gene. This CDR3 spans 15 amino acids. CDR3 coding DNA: TGTGCCAGCAGCCAAGATAATAACCGAGTGTACGAGCAGTACTTC. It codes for CASSQDNNRVYEQYF.

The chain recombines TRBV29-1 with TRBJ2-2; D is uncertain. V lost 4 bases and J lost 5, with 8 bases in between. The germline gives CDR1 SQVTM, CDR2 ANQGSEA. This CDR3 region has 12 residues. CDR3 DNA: TGCAGCGTTGTCTGGGCTACCGGGGAGCTGTTTTTT. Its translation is CSVVWATGELFF.

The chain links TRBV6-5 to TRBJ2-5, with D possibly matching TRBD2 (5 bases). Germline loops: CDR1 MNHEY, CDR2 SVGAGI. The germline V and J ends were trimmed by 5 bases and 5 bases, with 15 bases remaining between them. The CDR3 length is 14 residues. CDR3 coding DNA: TGTGCCAGCAGTGAACAGCTAAGAGGGGAGACCCAGTACTTC. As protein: CASSEQLRGETQYF.

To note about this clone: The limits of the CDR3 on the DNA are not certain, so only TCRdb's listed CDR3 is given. CDR3 sequence reads: CASSSSLVEQYF. V gene TRBV28 combines with J gene TRBJ2-7; TRBD2 is taken as the D call from the table, unchecked against the DNA. CDR1 and CDR2 from the germline V gene are MDHEN and SYDVKM. The CDR3 is made up of 12 amino acids, end residues included.

Here the CDR3 reads CASSLATGESTEAFF. CDR3 in DNA: TGTGCCAGCAGTTTAGCGACAGGGGAAAGCACTGAAGCTTTCTTT. The chain couples TRBV27 to TRBJ1-1; 8 bases align to TRBD1. V trimming: 2 bases; J trimming: 4 bases; junction bases outside the gene matches: 6. Germline CDR1 is MNHEY and CDR2 is SMNVEV (reference sequence). The CDR3 spans 15 residues.

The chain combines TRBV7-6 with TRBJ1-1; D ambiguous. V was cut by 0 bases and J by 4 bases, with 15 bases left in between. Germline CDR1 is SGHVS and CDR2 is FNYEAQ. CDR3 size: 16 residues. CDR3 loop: CASSLAYAGIGTEAFF. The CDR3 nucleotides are TGTGCCAGCAGCTTAGCGTACGCGGGCATCGGCACTGAAGCTTTCTTT.

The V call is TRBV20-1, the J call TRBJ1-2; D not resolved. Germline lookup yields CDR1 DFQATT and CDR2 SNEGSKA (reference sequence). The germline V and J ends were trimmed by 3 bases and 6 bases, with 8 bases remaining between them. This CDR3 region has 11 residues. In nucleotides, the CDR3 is TGCAGTGCTAGGGCAAACAATGGCTACACCTTC. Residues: CSARANNGYTF.

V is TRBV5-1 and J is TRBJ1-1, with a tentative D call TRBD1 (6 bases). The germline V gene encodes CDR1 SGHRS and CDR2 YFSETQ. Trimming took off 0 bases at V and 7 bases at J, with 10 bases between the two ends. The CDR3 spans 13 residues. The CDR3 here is CASSLDAGVEAFF. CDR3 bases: TGCGCCAGCAGCTTGGATGCAGGGGTTGAAGCTTTCTTT.

This CDR3 reads CASSFDRTGWNTEAFF. The CDR3 DNA sequence: TGTGCCAGCAGCTTTGACCGGACAGGTTGGAACACTGAAGCTTTCTTT. The chain carries TRBV5-5 and TRBJ1-1; 7 nucleotides match TRBD1. V trimming: 2 bases; J trimming: 1 base; junction bases outside the gene matches: 8. This CDR3 is built from 16 residues. Germline V CDR1 and CDR2: SGHKS, YYEKEE (reference sequence). Variable domain in full (rest from reference TRBV5-5 and TRBJ1-1): DAGVTQSPTHLIKTRGQQVTLRCSPISGHKSVSWYQQVLGQGPQFIFQYYEKEERGRGNFPDRFSARQFPNYSSELNVNALLLGDSALYLCASSFDRTGWNTEAFFGQGTRLTVV.

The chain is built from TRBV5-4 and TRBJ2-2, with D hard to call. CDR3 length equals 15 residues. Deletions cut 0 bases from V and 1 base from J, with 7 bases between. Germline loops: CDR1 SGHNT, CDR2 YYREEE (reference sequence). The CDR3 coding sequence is TGTGCCAGCAGCTTGGACAACAGGAACACCGGGGAGCTGTTTTTT. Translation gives CASSLDNRNTGELFF.

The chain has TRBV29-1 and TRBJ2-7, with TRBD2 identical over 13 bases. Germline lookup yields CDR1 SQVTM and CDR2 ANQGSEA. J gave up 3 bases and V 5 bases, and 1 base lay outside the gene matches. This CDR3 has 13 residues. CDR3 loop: CSVRTSGSYEQYF. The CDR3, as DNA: TGCAGCGTTCGGACTAGCGGGAGCTACGAGCAGTACTTC.

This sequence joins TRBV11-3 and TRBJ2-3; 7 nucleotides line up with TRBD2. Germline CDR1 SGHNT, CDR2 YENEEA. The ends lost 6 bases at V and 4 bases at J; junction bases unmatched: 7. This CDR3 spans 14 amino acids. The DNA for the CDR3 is TGTGCCAGCAGTCCCCGCGGGGGTTCAGATACGCAGTATTTT. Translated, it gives CASSPRGGSDTQYF.

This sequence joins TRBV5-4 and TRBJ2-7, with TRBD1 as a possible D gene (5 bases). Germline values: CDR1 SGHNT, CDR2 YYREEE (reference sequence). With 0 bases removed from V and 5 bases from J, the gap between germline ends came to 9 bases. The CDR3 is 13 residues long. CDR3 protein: CASSLDRIDEQYF. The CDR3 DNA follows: TGTGCCAGCAGCTTGGACAGGATTGACGAGCAGTACTTC.

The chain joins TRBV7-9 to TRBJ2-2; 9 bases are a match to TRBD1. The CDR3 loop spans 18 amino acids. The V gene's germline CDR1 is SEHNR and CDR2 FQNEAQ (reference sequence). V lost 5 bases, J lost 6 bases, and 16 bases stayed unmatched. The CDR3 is CASSQPNDGQGQPGELFF. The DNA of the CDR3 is TGTGCCAGCAGCCAACCAAATGACGGACAGGGGCAACCCGGGGAGCTGTTTTTT.